What follows are 21 T cell receptor beta chains derived from one specimen sequenced in a study of metastatic and nonmetastatic thyroid tumors. TCRdb re-called clones from the PCR reads using MiXCR. The sample yields about 26,000 clones, around a quarter seen once. Each patient came to thyroid surgery without any prior treatment (of any kind). Input material: blood. These receptors were obtained from a female donor with papillary thyroid cancer or a benign thyroid nodule (not recorded which). Some clones in this sample may be carry-over from other donors' samples.

This clone was counted between two and nine times. This chain links TRBV6-1 with TRBJ1-1; 8 nucleotides line up with TRBD1. The CDR3 length is 15 residues. V was clipped by 6 bases and J by 4 bases; unmatched bases: 10. Germline loops: CDR1 MNHNS, CDR2 SASEGT. The CDR3 sequence: CASSRTNRGATEAFF. The CDR3 DNA reads TGTGCCAGCAGCAGAACGAACAGGGGGGCCACTGAAGCTTTCTTT.

Many counts were recorded for this clone. The chain recombines TRBV5-6 with TRBJ1-2; tentatively, D is TRBD1 (5 bases). Germline lookup yields CDR1 SGHDT and CDR2 YYEEEE. The length of the CDR3 is 12 residues. With 8 bases removed from V and 4 bases from J, the gap between germline ends came to 12 bases. CDR3 bases: TGTGCCAGTTCACGACAGACCTATGGCTACACCTTC. Protein: CASSRQTYGYTF.

This chain uses TRBV6-1 with TRBJ2-7; D call uncertain. V dropped 6 bases and J dropped 4 bases, with 10 bases sitting between them. Germline V gene lookup returns CDR1 MNHNS and CDR2 SASEGT. This CDR3 has 12 residues. CDR3 sequence reads: CASSLFAYEQYF. In DNA, the CDR3 is TGTGCCAGCAGCCTTTTCGCGTACGAGCAGTACTTC.

This clone was observed a few times. The chain joins TRBV12-3 or TRBV12-4 to TRBJ1-5; D not resolved. CDR3 length equals 14 residues. Trimming took 8 bases from V and 3 from J, leaving 14 bases between them. The CDR3 DNA follows: TGTGCCAGCTGGTGCTGGCAGGCCAATCAGCCCCAGCATTTT. Amino acid sequence: CASWCWQANQPQHF.

In its sample, this clone was seen many times. Other DNA sequences of this sample code for an identical CDR3. The CDR3 DNA reads TGTGCCAGCAGCCCAGGTTATCGGTATGGCTACACCTTC. It codes for CASSPGYRYGYTF. The rearrangement links TRBV14 to TRBJ1-2; D gene unclear. CDR3 length: 13 amino acids. Trimming took off 4 bases at V and 5 bases at J, with 11 bases between the two ends. CDR1 and CDR2 (germline): SGHDN, FVKESK.

Of note for this clone: A much larger clonotype is one base distant, so this may be a read error. The V and J genes are TRBV4-1 and TRBJ2-1; 7 bases align to TRBD2. The germline V gene encodes CDR1 MGHRA and CDR2 YSYEKL. CDR3 size: 17 residues. CDR3 in amino acids: CASTHVLAGPPYNGQFF. The CDR3 nucleotides are TGCGCCAGCACCCACGTCTTAGCGGGTCCCCCCTACAATGGGCAGTTCTTC.

In its sample, this clone was seen a few times. The genes are TRBV7-3 and TRBJ2-7; D is perhaps TRBD1 (5 bases). The CDR3 consists of 13 residues. Germline V gene data show CDR1 as SGHTA and CDR2 as FQGTGA. V lost 6 bases, J lost 5 bases, and 14 bases lay in between. For the CDR3, the DNA is TGTGCCAGCAGTTACAATCAGGGAAACGAGCAGTACTTC. Encoded protein: CASSYNQGNEQYF.

A remark on this clone: One junction end does not reproduce the germline sequence, and a read error may be involved. The chain is built from TRBV7-8 and TRBJ2-3; 10 positions match TRBD2. The CDR3 length is 15 residues. Germline CDR1 and CDR2: SGHVS and FQNEAQ. For the CDR3, the DNA is TGTGCCAGCATCCTGGGAGCGGGAGGGCGAGATACTCAGTATTTT. This sequence encodes CASILGAGGRDTQYF. The full variable domain, rest sourced from reference TRBV7-8 and TRBJ2-3, is GAGVSQSPRYKVAKRGQDVALRCDPISGHVSLFWYQQALGQGPEFLTYFQNEAQLDKSGLPSDRFFAERPEGSVSTLKIQRTQQEDSAVYLCASILGAGGRDTQYFGPGTRLTVL.

This clone is medium-sized in the sample. The CDR3 loop is CALTGQGAIPLHF. The CDR3 DNA follows: TGTGCCTTAACCGGACAGGGGGCGATTCCCCTCCACTTT. This chain uses TRBV30 with TRBJ1-6; 11 bases are shared with TRBD1. The V and J ends lost 7 bases and 13 bases, in that order; junction bases with no gene match: 9. Germline CDR1 GTSNPN, CDR2 SVGIG (reference sequence). The CDR3 spans 13 residues.

Within the sample, this clone is medium-sized. The chain combines TRBV7-8 with TRBJ1-2, with 8 bases fitting TRBD1. V dropped 5 bases and J dropped 8; count of bases not matched to a gene: 19. CDR1 is SGHVS and CDR2 is FQNEAQ in the germline V gene. This CDR3 has 17 amino acids. CDR3 sequence (DNA): TGTGCCAGCAGCCCGACCCAAATAAGGACAGGGCCGGGCGGCTACACCTTC. It encodes CASSPTQIRTGPGGYTF.

This clone has at least ten counts. Its ends do not fully match the called genes, so a read error is possible. Other DNA sequences in this sample translate to the same CDR3. The chain joins TRBV7-9 to TRBJ1-2; D gene uncertain. From germline, CDR1 is SEHNR and CDR2 FQNEAQ (reference sequence). The CDR3 extends over 12 amino acids. CDR3 protein: CASSPNFYGYTF. CDR3 nucleotide sequence: TGTGCTAGCAGCCCCAACTTCTATGGCTACACCTTC.

The chain links TRBV10-1 to TRBJ2-3; possible D gene TRBD2, 5 bases. V lost 7 bases to trimming and J lost 0 bases, with 29 bases between them. CDR3 length: 20 amino acids. In germline, CDR1 is WNHNN, CDR2 SYGVQD (reference sequence). The CDR3 spells CASTSLVWRANYPSTDTQYF. The CDR3 nucleotides read TGCGCCAGCACGTCCCTCGTGTGGCGGGCCAATTATCCTAGCACAGATACGCAGTATTTT.

The sample holds many counts of this clone. The V call is TRBV28, the J call TRBJ2-5; D is possibly TRBD1 or TRBD2 (5 bases each). This CDR3 spans 15 amino acids. Germline values: CDR1 MDHEN, CDR2 SYDVKM. V lost 5 bases and J lost 5, with 18 bases in between. CDR3 nucleotides: TGTGCCAGCAGTCTAGGCTTGAGGGGCGCGGAGACCCAGTACTTC. It specifies CASSLGLRGAETQYF.

V usage is TRBV5-1 and J usage is TRBJ1-2; a weak D match, TRBD1 (5 bases). Germline V gene data show CDR1 as SGHRS and CDR2 as YFSETQ. Trimming removed 0 bases from V and 6 bases from J, with 9 bases in between. CDR3 length: 13 amino acids. CDR3 sequence reads: CASSLGGVDGYTF. The CDR3 DNA is TGCGCCAGCAGCTTGGGGGGCGTGGATGGCTACACCTTC.

This clone was seen just once. The chain joins TRBV20-1 to TRBJ1-1, with 8 bases fitting TRBD1. Germline V CDR1 and CDR2: DFQATT, SNEGSKA (reference sequence). This CDR3 has 15 residues. V shed 0 bases, J shed 1 base, and the junction held 4 bases outside the gene matches. The CDR3 nucleotides read TGCAGTGCTAGAGACGACAGGGGTCGGAACACTGAAGCTTTCTTT. Protein product: CSARDDRGRNTEAFF.

The chain recombines TRBV6-1 with TRBJ2-7; perhaps D is TRBD1 or TRBD2 (5 bases each). The V gene's germline CDR1 is MNHNS and CDR2 SASEGT. V shed 5 bases and J shed 0 bases, with 14 bases lying between them. CDR3 length equals 15 residues. CDR3 sequence: CASSPPRDRSYEQYF. The CDR3 nucleotides are TGTGCCAGCAGTCCACCCCGGGACCGCTCCTACGAGCAGTACTTC.

The sample holds many counts of this clone. J is TRBJ1-2 and V is TRBV6-1, with 9 bases that match TRBD1. The CDR3 runs 14 residues. The germline gives CDR1 MNHNS, CDR2 SASEGT. The J segment lost 4 bases and the V segment lost 6 bases, leaving 6 bases of the junction unmatched. As DNA, the CDR3 is TGTGCCAGCAGCCACGGGACAGGGAGCTATGGCTACACCTTC. Translating gives CASSHGTGSYGYTF.

The genes are TRBV11-1 and TRBJ2-7, with TRBD2 identical over 10 bases. Looked up from germline, CDR1 is SGHAT and CDR2 is FQDESV (reference sequence). The CDR3 consists of 18 residues. The V and J ends lost 4 bases and 4 bases, in that order; junction bases with no gene match: 16. In DNA form, the CDR3 reads TGTGCCAGCAGCTCACAAGGACTAGCGGTGGGATCTAGGTACGAGCAGTACTTC. Amino acids: CASSSQGLAVGSRYEQYF.

This clone was observed many times. The chain is built from TRBV5-6 and TRBJ2-7; D is perhaps TRBD1 (6 bases). The V end lost 4 bases, the J end lost 5 bases, and 13 bases lay between the germline ends. Germline lookup yields CDR1 SGHDT and CDR2 YYEEEE. The CDR3 loop spans 13 amino acids. The CDR3 sequence: CASSRDRSHEQYV. As DNA, the CDR3 is TGTGCCAGCAGCCGAGACAGGAGCCACGAGCAGTACGTC.

Many counts were recorded for this clone. The gene calls are TRBV5-6 and TRBJ1-1; no clear D gene. The V and J ends lost 2 bases and 5 bases respectively, with 10 bases between them. From germline, CDR1 is SGHDT and CDR2 YYEEEE. The CDR3 length is 13 residues. Here the CDR3 reads CASSLSAGTEAFF. Here the CDR3 DNA reads TGTGCCAGCAGCTTATCAGCGGGGACTGAAGCTTTCTTT.

This clone has ten or more counts. The V call is TRBV3-1, the J call TRBJ2-7; D could derive from TRBD1 or TRBD2 (5 bases each). The V end was cut by 4 bases, the J end by 7 bases, with 14 bases between. Germline V lookup: CDR1 LGHDT, CDR2 YNNKEL (reference sequence). The CDR3 runs to 13 residues. Here the CDR3 reads CASSLEGPLEQYF. The DNA for the CDR3 is TGTGCCAGCAGCCTCGAGGGGCCGTTGGAGCAGTACTTC.